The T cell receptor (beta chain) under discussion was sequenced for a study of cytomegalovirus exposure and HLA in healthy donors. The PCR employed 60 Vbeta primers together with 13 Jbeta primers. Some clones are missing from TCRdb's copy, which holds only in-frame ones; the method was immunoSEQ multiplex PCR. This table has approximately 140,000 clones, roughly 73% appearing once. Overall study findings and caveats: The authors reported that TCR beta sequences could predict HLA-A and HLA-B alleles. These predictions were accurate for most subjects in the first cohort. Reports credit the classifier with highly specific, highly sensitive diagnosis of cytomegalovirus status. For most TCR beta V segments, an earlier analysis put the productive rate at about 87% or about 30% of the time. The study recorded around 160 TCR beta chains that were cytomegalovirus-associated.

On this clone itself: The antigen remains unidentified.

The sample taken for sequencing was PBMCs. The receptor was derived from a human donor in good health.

This chain's CDR3 is CASSSGSGTGPEKLFF. The CDR3 region has the DNA TGTGCCAGCAGCTCTGGTAGCGGGACAGGGCCTGAAAAACTGTTTTTT. The V and J genes are TRBV5-4 and TRBJ1-4; TRBD1 matches at 9 bases. The CDR3 loop spans 16 amino acids. In germline, CDR1 is SGHNT, CDR2 YYREEE (reference sequence). Losses at the gene ends were 3 bases for V and 7 bases for J; bases not matched to a gene: 10.